This T cell receptor (beta chain) was found in a study of PD-1 blockade in mismatch repair-deficient tumors. Trimming stripped 5 bases from V and 1 base from J, with 13 bases between. CDR1 is LNHNV, CDR2 YYDKDF, per germline (reference sequence). CDR3 size: 15 residues. Repertoires were generated with immunoSEQ multiplex PCR, while TCRdb's copy carries only in-frame clones and drops some. The table lists roughly 48,000 clones, around three quarters of them singletons. The origin of this receptor is an adult with mismatch repair-deficient cancer. This chain joins TRBV15 and TRBJ2-3, with D possibly TRBD2 on 6 matching bases. Specimen: PBMCs, collected before pembrolizumab treatment. Here the CDR3 DNA reads TGTGCCACCAGCGACGGCGGGGAAGGCACAGATACGCAGTATTTT. Its translation is CATSDGGEGTDTQYF. Drawing the rest from reference TRBV15 and TRBJ2-3, the complete variable domain is DAMVIQNPRYQVTQFGKPVTLSCSQTLNHNVMYWYQQKSSQAPKLLFHYYDKDFNNEADTPDNFQSRRPNTSFCFLDIRSPGLGDTAMYLCATSDGGEGTDTQYFGPGTRLTVL.